This TCR beta chain comes out of a study of cytomegalovirus exposure and HLA in healthy donors. Study findings and constraints: Per published accounts, TCR beta sequences correctly predicted the HLA-A and HLA-B alleles of most subjects.

The PCR made use of 60 Vbeta and 13 Jbeta primers. The data were produced by immunoSEQ multiplex PCR, yet TCRdb's version contains in-frame clones alone and is incomplete. The table shows 250,000 to 350,000 clones, with over 85% occurring only once. As for this clone: Its antigen is currently unknown.

This receptor was identified in a woman younger than 30 in good health and CMV-seronegative. Sample: PBMCs.

CDR3 bases: TGCAGCGCCGACAGGGCTCCCGGTTCGGGTACTGAAGCTTTCTTT. Its protein product is CSADRAPGSGTEAFF. The chain couples TRBV29-1 to TRBJ1-1; 7 bases align to TRBD1. Trimming removed 7 bases from V and 5 bases from J; junction bases left unmatched: 16. Germline lookup yields CDR1 SQVTM and CDR2 ANQGSEA. This CDR3 is 15 amino acids long.